What follows describes a single TCR beta chain. This CDR3 has 14 residues. The ends were cut back, 8 bases at V and 7 bases at J, with 20 bases in the middle. Per germline, CDR1 SGHTA and CDR2 FQGNSA. TCRdb's table, derived via immunoSEQ multiplex PCR, lists solely in-frame clones and lacks some. The data show about 150,000 clones, 84% seen once. These data belong to a study of blood T cell repertoires in COVID-19. Overall study: Acute and convalescent COVID-19 specimens originated in the United States, Italy and Spain.

Sequenced material: peripheral blood. The receptor's source is a human donor in a cohort sampled during active COVID-19. The V gene is TRBV7-2, the J gene TRBJ1-2; D gene uncertain. CDR3 DNA sequence: TGTGCCAGCGGCACCAACCCCCGGCGGGGTGGCTACACCTTC. This sequence encodes CASGTNPRRGGYTF. Complete variable domain (other parts from reference TRBV7-2 and TRBJ1-2): GAGVSQSPSNKVTEKGKDVELRCDPISGHTALYWYRQSLGQGLEFLIYFQGNSAPDKSGLPSDRFSAERTGGSVSTLTIQRTQQEDSAVYLCASGTNPRRGGYTFGSGTRLTVV.